The 27 T cell receptor beta chains below come from one sample, sequenced in a study of CD8 T cells in Susac syndrome. Reverse transcription of roughly 0.5 to 1 ug RNA used random hexamers. Using its own MiXCR run on the immunoSEQ multiplex PCR reads, TCRdb lists one record per CDR3 protein. The sample includes 95,000 to 150,000 distinct CDR3 sequences, 80% to 95% of them seen just once. Sequences were obtained from CD8+ T cells from PBMCs. The receptors originated from a human donor with multiple sclerosis.

CDR3 DNA: TGTGCCACCAGCAGAGCCCGGAACACTGAAGCTTTCTTT. Protein sequence: CATSRARNTEAFF. The J gene is TRBJ1-1, the V gene TRBV15; unclear D gene. The germline V gene has CDR1 LNHNV and CDR2 YYDKDF (reference sequence). This CDR3 is 13 amino acids long. Trimming removed 1 base at V and 1 base at J, with 4 bases between.

The chain carries TRBV2 and TRBJ1-2; 10 bases map to TRBD1. This CDR3 has 18 residues. Trimming took 9 bases from V and 6 from J; bases not matched to a gene: 22. CDR1 and CDR2 from the germline V gene are SNHLY and FYNNEI. The CDR3 loop is CASTGHSQGLGTGDGYTF. The CDR3 bases are TGTGCCAGTACGGGACACTCTCAGGGCCTTGGGACAGGGGATGGCTACACCTTC.

This chain uses TRBV7-9 with TRBJ2-2; 9 bases map to TRBD1. Trimming at V came to 5 bases and at J to 7 bases, leaving 8 bases not matched to a gene. CDR1 SEHNR and CDR2 FQNEAQ come from the germline V gene (reference sequence). The CDR3 has 15 amino acids. CDR3 DNA: TGTGCCAGCAGCGGAGGACAGGGGTTGGTCGGGGAGCTGTTTTTT. Its translation: CASSGGQGLVGELFF.

V usage is TRBV9 and J usage is TRBJ2-3; no definite D call. The CDR3 runs 13 residues. V dropped 0 bases and J dropped 2 bases, with 4 bases sitting between them. The V gene's germline CDR1 is SGDLS and CDR2 YYNGEE. The CDR3 nucleotides are TGTGCCAGCAGCGTAGAGGACACAGATACGCAGTATTTT. Translated, it gives CASSVEDTDTQYF.

This chain links TRBV25-1 with TRBJ2-2; D uncertain. Trimming removed 2 bases at V and 4 bases at J, with 14 bases between. CDR1 is MGHDK, CDR2 SYGVNS, per germline. This CDR3 is 16 amino acids long. The CDR3 DNA follows: TGTGCCAGCAGTGAAGAGGAAAGAGTTCTCACCGGGGAGCTGTTTTTT. Its translation is CASSEEERVLTGELFF. Supplemented by reference TRBV25-1 and TRBJ2-2, the full variable domain reads EADIYQTPRYLVIGTGKKITLECSQTMGHDKMYWYQQDPGMELHLIHYSYGVNSTEKGDLSSESTVSRIRTEHFPLTLESARPSHTSQYLCASSEEERVLTGELFFGEGSRLTVL.

In this sample, this clonotype turned up once. This sequence joins TRBV5-4 and TRBJ2-1, with a possible D match to TRBD2 (5 bases). Trimming took 4 bases from V and 3 from J, leaving 11 bases between them. CDR1 is SGHNT, CDR2 YYREEE, per germline (reference sequence). The CDR3 is made up of 14 amino acids. The CDR3 sequence: CASSLRANYNEQFF. CDR3 coding DNA: TGTGCCAGCAGCCTGAGGGCCAACTACAATGAGCAGTTCTTC.

Points on this clonotype: The limits of the CDR3 on the DNA are not certain, so only TCRdb's listed CDR3 is given. The chain has TRBV24-1 and TRBJ2-5; the table's D call, TRBD2, has no DNA check behind it. The germline V gene encodes CDR1 KGHDR and CDR2 SFDVKD. The CDR3 contains 18 residues when both ends are counted. CDR3 sequence: CATSDLGTGSFYQETQYF.

The chain couples TRBV9 to TRBJ2-1, with TRBD2 identical over 9 bases. V was pared by 1 base and J by 6 bases, with 2 bases of the junction left unmatched. The CDR3 is made up of 14 amino acids. Per germline, CDR1 SGDLS and CDR2 YYNGEE. The CDR3 here is CASSVPSGINEQFF. As DNA, the CDR3 is TGTGCCAGCAGCGTACCTAGCGGGATCAATGAGCAGTTCTTC.

The rearrangement links TRBV3-1 to TRBJ1-5, with 7 nucleotides matching TRBD1. J was trimmed by 6 bases and V by 4 bases; bases with no gene match: 6. The germline V gene encodes CDR1 LGHDT and CDR2 YNNKEL (reference sequence). CDR3 length: 14 amino acids. As DNA, the CDR3 is TGTGCCAGCAGCCTACGAGGGGGCTTTCAGCCCCAGCATTTT. Protein product: CASSLRGGFQPQHF.

This chain connects TRBV29-1 to TRBJ2-3; D is unclear. The CDR3 has 13 residues. Trimming removed 1 base from V and 0 bases from J, with 5 bases in between. Germline-derived CDR1 and CDR2 are SQVTM and ANQGSEA. For the CDR3, the DNA is TGCAGCGTTGAAGTGGAAAGCACAGATACGCAGTATTTT. Its translation is CSVEVESTDTQYF.

The V gene is TRBV5-1, the J gene TRBJ2-5; a weak D match, TRBD2 (5 bases). Trimming shortened V by 2 bases and J by 4 bases, and 21 bases separated the two germline ends. Germline CDR1 reads SGHRS; CDR2 reads YFSETQ. The CDR3 totals 17 residues. The CDR3 nucleotides read TGCGCCAGCAGCTTAGAGCTCGGACCCTCCAGCGGAGAGACCCAGTACTTC. Its translation: CASSLELGPSSGETQYF.

The chain employs TRBV9 and TRBJ2-1; no clear D. The V end lost 4 bases, the J end lost 0 bases, and 8 bases lay between the germline ends. The CDR3 length is 14 residues. Germline assignment: CDR1 SGDLS and CDR2 YYNGEE. The CDR3 DNA follows: TGTGCCAGCAGCAGTCCTTACTCCTACAATGAGCAGTTCTTC. Protein sequence: CASSSPYSYNEQFF.

This clonotype was observed a single time. The chain is built from TRBV7-6 and TRBJ2-5; the D gene could be TRBD1 or TRBD2 (5 bases each). The germline V gene encodes CDR1 SGHVS and CDR2 FNYEAQ. The CDR3 is 15 amino acids. The V end lost 7 bases, the J end lost 1 base, and 16 bases lay between the germline ends. The CDR3 protein is CASTLGPVSQETQYF. The DNA for the CDR3 is TGTGCCAGCACCTTGGGACCCGTATCCCAAGAGACCCAGTACTTC.

This chain joins TRBV9 and TRBJ1-2; no definite D call. The CDR3 totals 13 residues. CDR1 and CDR2 (germline): SGDLS, YYNGEE. V lost 0 bases and J 3 bases, leaving 6 bases between the germline ends. CDR3 DNA sequence: TGTGCCAGCAGCGTAGCGGGCCACTATGGCTACACCTTC. It specifies CASSVAGHYGYTF.

This rearrangement joins TRBV11-1 to TRBJ2-7; unclear D gene. V was clipped by 5 bases and J by 3 bases, with 14 bases between them. Germline values: CDR1 SGHAT, CDR2 FQDESV (reference sequence). CDR3 size: 14 residues. DNA for the CDR3: TGTGCCAGCAGCCTACGACATGGATTCTACGAGCAGTACTTC. Translation: CASSLRHGFYEQYF.

The chain carries TRBV2 and TRBJ2-7, with 11 nucleotides matching TRBD2. CDR3 size: 16 residues. V was clipped by 7 bases and J by 2 bases; unmatched bases: 10. Per the germline V gene, CDR1 is SNHLY and CDR2 is FYNNEI. DNA for the CDR3: TGTGCCAGCACCTTAGCACTAGCGGGAGAGACCTACGAGCAGTACGTC. Encoded protein: CASTLALAGETYEQYV.

The chain uses TRBV28 and TRBJ1-1; the D is unclear. Germline loops: CDR1 MDHEN, CDR2 SYDVKM. The CDR3 contains 14 residues. The V gene lost 2 bases and the J gene lost 1 base, with 8 bases spanning the gap. CDR3 amino acids: CASSLRVTNTEAFF. The DNA for the CDR3 is TGTGCCAGCAGTTTAAGGGTCACGAACACTGAAGCTTTCTTT.

This clonotype was observed once. This chain connects TRBV20-1 to TRBJ1-1; D gene unclear. The V gene lost 4 bases and the J gene lost 6 bases, with 15 bases spanning the gap. There are 13 residues in the CDR3. Germline CDR1 reads DFQATT; CDR2 reads SNEGSKA (reference sequence). As DNA, the CDR3 is TGCAGTGCTATCCTCCTGGGATTGCCTGAAGCTTTCTTT. Amino acids: CSAILLGLPEAFF.

The CDR3 here is CASSVAVGTEAFF. The CDR3 region has the DNA TGTGCCAGCAGCGTAGCTGTGGGGACTGAAGCTTTCTTT. The chain couples TRBV9 to TRBJ1-1; D uncertain. This CDR3 spans 13 amino acids. V lost 0 bases, J lost 5 bases, and 8 bases lay in between. CDR1 is SGDLS and CDR2 is YYNGEE in the germline V gene.

The chain uses TRBV7-9 and TRBJ2-7; 7 bases are shared with TRBD1. Trimming removed 4 bases from V and 3 bases from J; junction bases left unmatched: 6. Looked up from germline, CDR1 is SEHNR and CDR2 is FQNEAQ (reference sequence). The length of the CDR3 is 14 residues. This CDR3 reads CASSSGQTLYEQYF. Written as DNA, the CDR3 is TGTGCCAGCAGCTCGGGACAGACCCTCTACGAGCAGTACTTC.

The CDR3 sequence is CASSEVRIQWPPYMNTEAFF. For the CDR3, the DNA is TGTGCCAGCAGTGAAGTCCGGATACAATGGCCCCCCTACATGAACACTGAAGCTTTCTTT. The chain recombines TRBV6-1 with TRBJ1-1, with D uncertain. The CDR3 totals 20 residues. Trimming took off 1 base at V and 0 bases at J, with 24 bases between the two ends. The V gene's germline CDR1 is MNHNS and CDR2 SASEGT.

This clonotype was recorded only once. J is TRBJ1-2 and V is TRBV12-3 or TRBV12-4; D is undetermined. Trimming left V 4 bases short and J 3 bases short, with 3 bases between. CDR3 length: 11 residues. CDR3 residues: CASSSDYGYTF. For the CDR3, the DNA is TGTGCCAGCAGTTCCGACTATGGCTACACCTTC.

The chain couples TRBV11-3 to TRBJ2-1, with 8 nucleotides matching TRBD1. CDR1 SGHNT and CDR2 YENEEA come from the germline V gene. The CDR3 runs 12 residues. The ends lost 4 bases at V and 10 bases at J; junction bases unmatched: 3. Here the CDR3 reads CASSSRTGEQFF. As DNA, the CDR3 is TGTGCCAGCAGCTCCCGGACAGGGGAGCAGTTCTTC. Full variable domain (remainder filled in from reference TRBV11-3 and TRBJ2-1): EAGVVQSPRYKIIEKKQPVAFWCNPISGHNTLYWYLQNLGQGPELLIRYENEEAVDDSQLPKDRFSAERLKGVDSTLKIQPAELGDSAVYLCASSSRTGEQFFGPGTRLTVL.

This chain connects TRBV4-1 to TRBJ1-5; maybe TRBD1 (5 bases). Trimming pared 6 bases from V and 5 bases from J, leaving 14 bases between. Germline loops: CDR1 MGHRA, CDR2 YSYEKL. The CDR3 totals 14 residues. CDR3: CASSQGGMDQPQHF. DNA for the CDR3: TGCGCCAGCAGTCAGGGTGGGATGGATCAGCCCCAGCATTTT.

V is TRBV27 and J is TRBJ1-1; unclear D gene. The CDR3 runs 13 residues. The V gene lost 8 bases and the J gene lost 4 bases, with 14 bases spanning the gap. Looked up from germline, CDR1 is MNHEY and CDR2 is SMNVEV (reference sequence). CDR3 coding DNA: TGTGCCAGCGGACGGGGTGGGAGCACTGAAGCTTTCTTT. It specifies CASGRGGSTEAFF.

This chain joins TRBV20-1 and TRBJ1-5; no firm D call. V shed 3 bases and J shed 1 base, with 16 bases lying between them. The CDR3 covers 16 residues. The germline V gene has CDR1 DFQATT and CDR2 SNEGSKA (reference sequence). For the CDR3, the DNA is TGCAGTGCTAGGGAGGGCTCAGTGGGCAGCAATCAGCCCCAGCATTTT. Translation gives CSAREGSVGSNQPQHF.

This chain connects TRBV7-9 to TRBJ1-2; TRBD1 aligns across 9 bases. The CDR3 consists of 14 residues. The germline gives CDR1 SEHNR, CDR2 FQNEAQ (reference sequence). V was clipped by 6 bases and J by 5 bases; unmatched bases: 7. The CDR3 is CASRGQGMLYGYTF. DNA of the CDR3: TGTGCCAGCAGGGGACAGGGTATGCTATATGGCTACACCTTC.